A single sample is the source of the 7 T cell receptor beta chains below, sequenced in a study of blood T cell repertoires in COVID-19. Generated by immunoSEQ multiplex PCR, the TCRdb table keeps only in-frame clones and is missing some. This table holds roughly 110,000 clones, about 82% found once. Sequenced input: peripheral blood. The source is a man older than 75 with COVID-19, enrolled during active disease.

The chain combines TRBV19 with TRBJ2-1; 10 bases line up with TRBD1. This CDR3 is built from 14 residues. CDR1 is LNHDA and CDR2 is SQIVND in the germline V gene (reference sequence). V lost 8 bases and J lost 8; bases outside the gene matches: 9. In DNA form, the CDR3 reads TGTGCCAGTGGAGGACAGGGGGGGATCTATGAGCAGTTCTTC. It translates to CASGGQGGIYEQFF.

This clone was seen only a few times. This sequence joins TRBV5-1 and TRBJ2-2, with TRBD2 identical over 14 bases. With V trimmed by 6 bases and J by 4 bases, 2 bases remained unmatched. Looked up from germline, CDR1 is SGHRS and CDR2 is YFSETQ. The CDR3 is 15 residues long. The CDR3 DNA is TGCGCCAGCACCGGACTAGCGGGAGGCACCGGGGAGCTGTTTTTT. This gives the protein CASTGLAGGTGELFF.

The J gene is TRBJ2-5, the V gene TRBV7-2; TRBD2 aligns across 8 bases. There are 15 residues in the CDR3. Germline trimming cut 2 bases from V and 4 bases from J; bases unmatched to any gene: 6. From germline, CDR1 is SGHTA and CDR2 FQGNSA. For the CDR3, the DNA is TGTGCCAGCAGCTTACCGATTAGCGGGATAGAGACCCAGTACTTC. Translation gives CASSLPISGIETQYF.

The V gene is TRBV15, the J gene TRBJ1-2; D gene ambiguous. The CDR3 loop spans 15 amino acids. The germline CDR1 and CDR2 sequences are LNHNV and YYDKDF (reference sequence). Trimming stripped 5 bases from V and 1 base from J, with 14 bases between. CDR3 amino acids: CATSPNLGGNYGYTF. The CDR3 DNA sequence: TGTGCCACCAGCCCCAACCTAGGAGGTAACTATGGCTACACCTTC. Filled out from reference TRBV15 and TRBJ1-2, the complete variable domain reads DAMVIQNPRYQVTQFGKPVTLSCSQTLNHNVMYWYQQKSSQAPKLLFHYYDKDFNNEADTPDNFQSRRPNTSFCFLDIRSPGLGDTAMYLCATSPNLGGNYGYTFGSGTRLTVV.

The chain has TRBV7-9 and TRBJ2-5; 7 bases are a match to TRBD2. Germline loops: CDR1 SEHNR, CDR2 FQNEAQ (reference sequence). V gave up 1 base and J gave up 1 base; unmatched junction bases: 9. This CDR3 comprises 17 residues. CDR3 sequence: CASSLDPPLASQETQYF. DNA of the CDR3: TGTGCCAGCAGCTTAGACCCCCCACTAGCGAGCCAAGAGACCCAGTACTTC.

The chain combines TRBV2 with TRBJ2-5; perhaps TRBD1 as D (6 bases). From germline, CDR1 is SNHLY and CDR2 FYNNEI. The CDR3 runs 16 residues. V lost 0 bases, J lost 4 bases, and 15 bases lay in between. For the CDR3, the DNA is TGTGCCAGCAGTGAAGCGCTTCAGGGGAGACGAGAGACCCAGTACTTC. Translating gives CASSEALQGRRETQYF.

This clone was seen a handful of times. This chain joins TRBV21-1 and TRBJ2-5; TRBD2, as called in the table, went unchecked against the DNA. TRBV21-1 is deemed a pseudogene. This CDR3 has 13 residues. The CDR3 coding sequence is TGTGCCAGAATGCTAGCGGGGGAAGAGACCCAGTACTTC. This encodes CARMLAGEETQYF.